This T cell receptor beta chain was profiled in a study of Graves' ophthalmopathy and Graves' hyperthyroidism. On this clonotype itself: Its target is not known.

Notes on the study in general: Cross-validated, the 13-signature model showed 87.88%/81.08% sensitivity/specificity, and 80%/75% in the test set. In blood appeared most of the expanded thyroid clonotypes whose frequency exceeded 0.001.

If patients had other autoimmune diseases, uncontrolled infections, pregnancy or lactation, they were excluded. The authors isolated PBMCs from about 10 ml of fresh peripheral blood. Trimming pared 4 bases from V and 5 bases from J, leaving 23 bases between. Looked up from germline, CDR1 is SGHNT and CDR2 is YENEEA. The CDR3 has 17 amino acids. The study amplified TCR beta CDR3 regions using RNA transcripts. First-round RT-PCR with HTBI primers preceded a second-round multiplex PCR. TCRdb independently ran MiXCR on the multiplex PCR reads; one entry per CDR3 protein. The sample consists of approximately 330,000 distinct CDR3 sequences, roughly 15% of them appearing once.

This chain connects TRBV11-3 to TRBJ2-5; D may be TRBD2 (5 bases). This receptor was obtained from an adult man with Graves' ophthalmopathy. Input material: peripheral blood. The CDR3 sequence: CASSSARFFGVGETQYF. The DNA for the CDR3 is TGTGCCAGCAGCTCCGCCCGATTCTTCGGGGTAGGCGAGACCCAGTACTTC. Filled out from reference TRBV11-3 and TRBJ2-5, the complete variable domain reads EAGVVQSPRYKIIEKKQPVAFWCNPISGHNTLYWYLQNLGQGPELLIRYENEEAVDDSQLPKDRFSAERLKGVDSTLKIQPAELGDSAVYLCASSSARFFGVGETQYFGPGTRLLVL.